This entry lists 17 T cell receptor beta chains sequenced from one sample in a study of OX40 agonist ivuxolimab in advanced cancers. Profiling relied on immunoSEQ multiplex PCR, and the TCRdb table lists in-frame clones only, not all of them. The profile shows 65,000 to 90,000 clones, about 88% of them singletons. Sequenced material: CD4+ or CD8+ T cells sorted from blood, taken in a trial of the OX40 agonist ivuxolimab. These TCRs come from an adult with an advanced solid tumor such as melanoma, head and neck, liver or kidney cancer.

CDR3 nucleotide sequence: TGTGCCAGCAGTTCGGCAGGTTATAATTCACCCCTCCACTTT. Translated: CASSSAGYNSPLHF. The J gene is TRBJ1-6, the V gene TRBV28; the D is unclear. Trimming left V 4 bases short and J 4 bases short, with 8 bases between. This CDR3 spans 14 amino acids. Germline loops: CDR1 MDHEN, CDR2 SYDVKM.

This clone turned up a few times. V usage is TRBV5-1 and J usage is TRBJ2-7, with 7 bases that match TRBD1. Germline V gene lookup returns CDR1 SGHRS and CDR2 YFSETQ. V was pared by 3 bases and J by 3 bases, with 3 bases of the junction left unmatched. The CDR3 runs 13 residues. Here the CDR3 reads CASSSRTGYEQYF. The CDR3 DNA sequence: TGCGCCAGCAGCTCTAGGACAGGCTACGAGCAGTACTTC.

This chain joins TRBV9 and TRBJ2-3; 9 bases fit TRBD2. CDR3 length: 16 residues. With 0 bases clipped from V and 3 bases from J, the junction kept 5 bases outside the gene matches. Germline CDR1 is SGDLS and CDR2 is YYNGEE. CDR3: CASSVGAGGVTDTQYF. Written as DNA, the CDR3 is TGTGCCAGCAGCGTAGGGGCGGGAGGGGTAACAGATACGCAGTATTTT.

The chain uses TRBV6-1 and TRBJ1-2; 8 bases map to TRBD1. V gave up 4 bases and J gave up 2 bases; unmatched junction bases: 0. CDR3 size: 13 residues. CDR1 and CDR2 from the germline V gene are MNHNS and SASEGT. The CDR3 sequence: CASSGQGNYGYTF. CDR3 DNA sequence: TGTGCCAGCAGTGGACAGGGGAACTATGGCTACACCTTC.

Regarding this clone: The same CDR3 also results from other DNA sequences found in this sample. The V call is TRBV6-5, the J call TRBJ1-1; D uncertain. The germline CDR1 and CDR2 sequences are MNHEY and SVGAGI. There are 14 residues in the CDR3. V gave up 0 bases and J gave up 1 base, with 6 bases separating them. The CDR3 loop reads CASSYSPGNTEAFF. CDR3 nucleotides: TGTGCCAGCAGTTACTCTCCGGGGAACACTGAAGCTTTCTTT.

The J gene is TRBJ2-7, the V gene TRBV6-6, with a tentative D call TRBD2 (5 bases). This CDR3 contains 13 residues. V was cut by 6 bases and J by 0 bases, with 9 bases left in between. Germline lookup yields CDR1 MNHNY and CDR2 SVGAGI (reference sequence). CDR3 sequence reads: CASRLGSSYEQYF. CDR3 bases: TGTGCCAGCAGACTAGGGAGCTCCTACGAGCAGTACTTC.

The chain employs TRBV7-2 and TRBJ1-2; D gene unclear. V shed 3 bases and J shed 9 bases, with 17 bases lying between them. CDR1 and CDR2 from the germline V gene are SGHTA and FQGNSA. CDR3 length equals 14 residues. CDR3 region: CASSFRTVTSSYTF. The CDR3 nucleotides are TGTGCCAGCAGCTTCCGAACGGTCACTTCTAGCTACACCTTC.

This clone appeared a single time. V and J are TRBV19 and TRBJ1-2; 9 positions agree with TRBD1. This CDR3 has 16 residues. Germline CDR1 reads LNHDA; CDR2 reads SQIVND (reference sequence). V trimming: 1 base; J trimming: 7 bases; junction bases outside the gene matches: 10. The CDR3 sequence: CASSIAPGQGASGYTF. As DNA, the CDR3 is TGTGCCAGTAGTATAGCTCCGGGACAGGGAGCCTCTGGCTACACCTTC.

This clone was seen just once. V usage is TRBV9 and J usage is TRBJ1-2; no definite D call. From germline, CDR1 is SGDLS and CDR2 YYNGEE. There are 16 residues in the CDR3. V was clipped by 4 bases and J by 0 bases, with 16 bases between them. The CDR3 spells CASSRASAASNYGYTF. CDR3 bases: TGTGCCAGCAGCAGGGCCTCGGCAGCGTCTAACTATGGCTACACCTTC.

The CDR3 nucleotides are TGTGCCACAAGCAACACGGACAGGGGTTTAGAGCAGTACTTC. It yields the protein CATSNTDRGLEQYF. The chain joins TRBV27 to TRBJ2-7, with 9 positions matching TRBD1. J gave up 7 bases and V 10 bases, and 14 bases lay outside the gene matches. The CDR3 has 14 amino acids. CDR1 and CDR2 from the germline V gene are MNHEY and SMNVEV (reference sequence).

V and J are TRBV27 and TRBJ1-3; a possible D gene is TRBD1 (6 bases). From germline, CDR1 is MNHEY and CDR2 SMNVEV (reference sequence). This CDR3 is 15 amino acids long. V lost 4 bases and J 0 bases, leaving 10 bases between the germline ends. The CDR3 sequence: CASSSGAYSGNTIYF. Written as DNA, the CDR3 is TGTGCCAGCAGTTCAGGGGCCTACTCTGGAAACACCATATATTTT.

The chain carries TRBV19 and TRBJ2-7, with 11 bases fitting TRBD1. The CDR3 is 14 residues long. CDR1 and CDR2 from the germline V gene are LNHDA and SQIVND (reference sequence). Trimming took 4 bases from V and 2 from J; bases not matched to a gene: 1. The CDR3 region is CASSRGQGAYEQYF. CDR3 DNA sequence: TGTGCCAGTAGTAGGGGACAGGGGGCCTACGAGCAGTACTTC.

The genes are TRBV5-1 and TRBJ2-5; D gene uncertain. The CDR3 consists of 13 residues. Germline assignment: CDR1 SGHRS and CDR2 YFSETQ. Between the trimmed V and J ends, which lost 3 bases and 2 bases, there was a span of 8 bases. CDR3 sequence (DNA): TGCGCCAGCAGCTCAAACCCACAAGAGACCCAGTACTTC. Translated, it gives CASSSNPQETQYF.

This chain links TRBV5-1 with TRBJ2-2, with 14 bases aligning to TRBD2. Trimming removed 4 bases from V and 5 bases from J; junction bases left unmatched: 7. This CDR3 contains 17 residues. CDR1 and CDR2 from the germline V gene are SGHRS and YFSETQ. The CDR3 DNA is TGCGCCAGCAGCCTGGGACTAGCGGGAGTGAGGACCGGGGAGCTGTTTTTT. Protein: CASSLGLAGVRTGELFF.

The chain combines TRBV6-6 with TRBJ2-7, with 7 nucleotides matching TRBD1. This CDR3 has 15 residues. V lost 0 bases and J lost 1; bases outside the gene matches: 3. Per the germline V gene, CDR1 is MNHNY and CDR2 is SVGAGI (reference sequence). CDR3 loop: CASSYSGTASYEQYF. The CDR3 DNA is TGTGCCAGCAGTTACTCAGGGACAGCGTCCTACGAGCAGTACTTC.

The rearrangement joins TRBV11-2 to TRBJ2-1; 8 bases are shared with TRBD2. Germline values: CDR1 SGHAT, CDR2 FQNNGV. This CDR3 spans 14 amino acids. The trim removed 5 bases at V and 2 bases at J, leaving 2 bases unmatched. Here the CDR3 reads CASSPSGPYNEQFF. In DNA, the CDR3 is TGTGCCAGCAGCCCTAGCGGGCCCTACAATGAGCAGTTCTTC.

This chain links TRBV5-5 with TRBJ1-1; the D gene is possibly TRBD1 (5 bases). V dropped 4 bases and J dropped 1 base, with 11 bases sitting between them. Germline V gene sequence: CDR1 SGHKS, CDR2 YYEKEE (reference sequence). The CDR3 is 14 residues long. The chain's CDR3 is CASSPADRNTEAFF. Here the CDR3 DNA reads TGTGCCAGCAGCCCCGCTGACAGGAACACTGAAGCTTTCTTT.